The present TCR beta chain was sequenced within a study of spatial heterogeneity in lung cancer. Study observations and caveats: Counts of expanded alpha and beta TCRs within tumors tracked the tumor nonsynonymous mutation count.

Time point defined: sample taken at primary tumor resection. The germline V and J ends were trimmed by 5 bases and 5 bases, with 9 bases remaining between them. The CDR3 contains 13 residues. Germline CDR1 reads LGHDT; CDR2 reads YNNKEL (reference sequence). By sample share, this clonotype is medium-sized (0.01 to 0.1%). No antigen is known for it. One entry per CDR3 protein results from TCRdb running MiXCR on the 5' RACE reads. The profile covers some 2,700 distinct CDR3 sequences, with roughly 27% appearing a single time and approximately 10% taken by the ten largest. This clonotype was obtained from a female donor with early-stage non-small cell lung cancer. This material consisted of lung tumor tissue, taken at surgery. The chain is built from TRBV3-1 and TRBJ2-2; D is unresolved. CDR3 in amino acids: CASSAVETGELFF. In DNA form, the CDR3 reads TGTGCCAGCAGCGCGGTAGAAACCGGGGAGCTGTTTTTT.